Following are 11 T cell receptor beta chains from one sample sequenced in a study of T cells in Graves' hyperthyroidism and ophthalmopathy. Amplification yielded TCR beta CDR3 regions, with RNA transcripts as the source. An initial round of RT-PCR targeting the TCR CDR3 relied on the HTBI primer set. TCRdb reanalysed the multiplex PCR reads using MiXCR and keeps one entry per CDR3 protein. This sample carries around 600,000 distinct CDR3 sequences, about 14% of them seen once, and the ten largest clones take roughly 7.1%. The material sequenced was blood. These receptors originate from a woman aged 18-35 years with Graves' ophthalmopathy.

This clonotype has a count of ten or more. The chain combines TRBV12-3 or TRBV12-4 with TRBJ2-2; TRBD1 aligns across 10 bases. V was pared by 8 bases and J by 0 bases, with 9 bases of the junction left unmatched. The CDR3 extends over 17 amino acids. The CDR3 region is CASLGQGTYANTGELFF. CDR3 nucleotide sequence: TGTGCCAGCCTGGGACAGGGGACTTACGCGAACACCGGGGAGCTGTTTTTT.

Many counts were recorded for this clonotype. The V and J genes are TRBV2 and TRBJ2-3; TRBD1 is a possible D gene (6 bases). CDR1 and CDR2 from the germline V gene are SNHLY and FYNNEI. This CDR3 spans 18 amino acids. V lost 5 bases, J lost 3 bases, and 24 bases lay in between. CDR3 bases: TGTGCCAGCAGTATACCTACATTCCAGGGGAAGAGGACAGATACGCAGTATTTT. This sequence encodes CASSIPTFQGKRTDTQYF.

The V gene is TRBV28, the J gene TRBJ2-2; 7 bases align to TRBD2. Germline-derived CDR1 and CDR2 are MDHEN and SYDVKM. Losses at the gene ends were 6 bases for V and 4 bases for J; bases not matched to a gene: 8. This CDR3 has 15 residues. CDR3: CASSPGLRLTGELFF. Here the CDR3 DNA reads TGTGCCAGCAGCCCGGGACTACGACTCACCGGGGAGCTGTTTTTT. Filled out from reference TRBV28 and TRBJ2-2, the complete variable domain reads DVKVTQSSRYLVKRTGEKVFLECVQDMDHENMFWYRQDPGLGLRLIYFSYDVKMKEKGDIPEGYSVSREKKERFSLILESASTNQTSMYLCASSPGLRLTGELFFGEGSRLTVL.

This clonotype has ten or more counts. The V gene is TRBV29-1, the J gene TRBJ2-7, with 8 bases fitting TRBD1. This CDR3 has 16 residues. Trimming at V came to 0 bases and at J to 1 base, leaving 8 bases not matched to a gene. Germline V CDR1 and CDR2: SQVTM, ANQGSEA. The chain's CDR3 is CSVEDRPGGLSYEQYF. In DNA, the CDR3 is TGCAGCGTTGAAGATCGGCCAGGGGGCCTTTCCTACGAGCAGTACTTC.

This clonotype showed up just a few times. The V gene is TRBV9, the J gene TRBJ2-7, with 7 positions matching TRBD2. Trimming took 0 bases from V and 2 from J; bases not matched to a gene: 8. Per germline, CDR1 SGDLS and CDR2 YYNGEE. The CDR3 spans 16 residues. Here the CDR3 DNA reads TGTGCCAGCAGCGTAGCTGCTCTAGCGGCACCCTACGAGCAGTACTTC. Protein product: CASSVAALAAPYEQYF.

This clonotype was picked up many times. The rearrangement links TRBV11-2 to TRBJ2-7, with 7 bases identical to TRBD2. V was clipped by 0 bases and J by 0 bases; unmatched bases: 2. The CDR3 spans 15 residues. The V gene's germline CDR1 is SGHAT and CDR2 FQNNGV. The CDR3 bases are TGTGCCAGCAGCTTAGATCGGACTAGCTCCTACGAGCAGTACTTC. It is translated as CASSLDRTSSYEQYF.

A few counts support this clonotype. The V gene is TRBV3-1, the J gene TRBJ2-2; D possibly corresponds to TRBD2 (5 bases). CDR1 and CDR2 from the germline V gene are LGHDT and YNNKEL (reference sequence). Trimming shortened V by 0 bases and J by 6 bases, and 14 bases separated the two germline ends. This CDR3 has 16 amino acids. The CDR3 protein is CASSQDGRGYPGELFF. CDR3 in DNA: TGTGCCAGCAGCCAAGATGGTCGGGGTTACCCCGGGGAGCTGTTTTTT.

This clonotype was seen ten or more times. The chain recombines TRBV10-3 with TRBJ2-3, with D perhaps TRBD1 or TRBD2 (5 bases each). The CDR3 spans 13 residues. CDR1 is ENHRY and CDR2 is SYGVKD in the germline V gene. The CDR3 coding sequence is TGTGCGACACGGGGACCCCTCACAGATACGCAGTATTTT. This codes for CATRGPLTDTQYF.

The rearrangement uses TRBV27 and TRBJ2-1; 10 nucleotides agree with TRBD2. This CDR3 region has 14 residues. The V and J ends lost 9 bases and 7 bases, in that order; junction bases with no gene match: 9. Germline V gene data show CDR1 as MNHEY and CDR2 as SMNVEV (reference sequence). The DNA for the CDR3 is TGTGCCAGTCGAAGCGGGAGGGCCGTTAATGAGCAGTTCTTC. As protein: CASRSGRAVNEQFF.

This chain uses TRBV12-5 with TRBJ2-4; TRBD2 agrees at 7 bases. Germline V gives CDR1 LGHNT, CDR2 FRNRAP. V shed 9 bases, J shed 0 bases, and the junction held 14 bases outside the gene matches. This CDR3 has 17 amino acids. CDR3 in amino acids: CARAETREGAAKNIQYF. The CDR3 DNA reads TGTGCTAGGGCTGAAACAAGGGAGGGTGCAGCCAAAAACATTCAGTACTTC.

The table lists this clonotype with a few counts. The V and J genes are TRBV9 and TRBJ1-1; 8 nucleotides match TRBD1. After removal of 2 bases from V and 4 bases from J, the junction contained 7 bases not matched to a gene. The CDR3 totals 15 residues. CDR1 is SGDLS and CDR2 is YYNGEE in the germline V gene. CDR3 DNA sequence: TGTGCCAGCAGCGTCAGGGGGCGCGGGGTCACTGAAGCTTTCTTT. Residues: CASSVRGRGVTEAFF.